The present TCR beta chain was sequenced within a study of blood T cell repertoires in COVID-19. The wider study: Material from acute and convalescent COVID-19 was sourced from the United States, Italy and Spain. PBMCs, B-cell-depleted T cells, or T cells provided the cDNA or gDNA that made up the material.

CDR3 length equals 13 residues. Germline V gene sequence: CDR1 SEHNR, CDR2 FQNEAQ (reference sequence). The V and J ends lost 3 bases and 8 bases respectively, with 13 bases between them. Here immunoSEQ multiplex PCR was the method, and the copy in TCRdb shows in-frame clones only, minus some. Of 250,000 to 350,000 clones detected, roughly 90% appear once; the ten largest clones hold about 2.2%. This clonotype was obtained from a woman in her forties or fifties who had recovered from COVID-19. V and J are TRBV7-9 and TRBJ1-1; no firm D call. Sequences were obtained from peripheral blood. The CDR3 DNA reads as TGTGCCAGCAGCTTGGCAGGCCGTCACGAAGCTTTCTTT. Its protein is CASSLAGRHEAFF. The full variable domain, rest sourced from reference TRBV7-9 and TRBJ1-1, is DTGVSQNPRHKITKRGQNVTFRCDPISEHNRLYWYRQTLGQGPEFLTYFQNEAQLEKSRLLSDRFSAERPKGSFSTLEIQRTEQGDSAMYLCASSLAGRHEAFFGQGTRLTVV.